Shown below are 25 T cell receptor beta chains from a single sample sequenced in a study of blood T cell repertoires in COVID-19. Measured with immunoSEQ multiplex PCR; TCRdb has only the in-frame clones, and not every one. In the table there are hundreds of thousands of clones, 65% to 85% of which are singletons. The sample was peripheral blood. These receptors were taken from a woman in her 30s with COVID-19, enrolled during active disease.

The V gene is TRBV28, the J gene TRBJ2-1; 13 nucleotides match TRBD2. This CDR3 region has 16 residues. Trimming at V came to 5 bases and at J to 2 bases, leaving 3 bases not matched to a gene. Germline V gene lookup returns CDR1 MDHEN and CDR2 SYDVKM. This chain's CDR3 is CASSQLAGGPYNEQFF. The CDR3 DNA sequence: TGTGCCAGCAGTCAACTAGCGGGAGGGCCCTACAATGAGCAGTTCTTC.

This clone was counted a few times. V usage is TRBV6-4 and J usage is TRBJ1-1; D not certain. Trimming removed 6 bases from V and 4 bases from J, with 12 bases in between. This CDR3 has 13 residues. Germline assignment: CDR1 MRHNA and CDR2 SNTAGT. CDR3 DNA: TGTGCCAGCAGCCGGGAGGCGGGCACTGAAGCTTTCTTT. Its protein product is CASSREAGTEAFF.

The chain couples TRBV7-2 to TRBJ1-6, with 8 bases fitting TRBD1. The germline gives CDR1 SGHTA, CDR2 FQGNSA. V lost 7 bases and J lost 7; bases outside the gene matches: 6. CDR3 length: 14 residues. CDR3 sequence (DNA): TGTGCCAGCAACCAACAGGGGGACAATTCACCCCTCCACTTT. Translation: CASNQQGDNSPLHF.

The rearrangement uses TRBV7-9 and TRBJ1-2; D remains ambiguous. V shed 2 bases and J shed 3 bases, with 13 bases lying between them. This CDR3 has 15 amino acids. Germline V gene data show CDR1 as SEHNR and CDR2 as FQNEAQ (reference sequence). The CDR3 nucleotides are TGTGCCAGCAGCTTAACTCGCGCCGATCACTATGGCTACACCTTC. Its protein product is CASSLTRADHYGYTF.

This clone has only one observation. The chain couples TRBV7-3 to TRBJ2-2; the match to TRBD2 covers 8 bases. Losses at the gene ends were 4 bases for V and 0 bases for J; bases not matched to a gene: 7. CDR1 is SGHTA, CDR2 FQGTGA, per germline. The CDR3 has 17 amino acids. The CDR3 loop reads CASSSPGGGPNTGELFF. The CDR3 DNA reads as TGTGCCAGCAGCTCCCCTGGCGGGGGGCCGAACACCGGGGAGCTGTTTTTT.

The chain links TRBV4-2 to TRBJ2-7; 11 nucleotides align to TRBD1. Germline V CDR1 and CDR2: LGHNA, YNFKEQ. The CDR3 spans 15 residues. V lost 0 bases, J lost 6 bases, and 4 bases stayed unmatched. CDR3 sequence reads: CASSQERGQGGEQYF. CDR3 nucleotides: TGTGCCAGCAGCCAAGAAAGGGGACAGGGGGGCGAGCAGTACTTC.

This chain uses TRBV19 with TRBJ1-2; 7 positions agree with TRBD1. Losses at the gene ends were 4 bases for V and 8 bases for J; bases not matched to a gene: 10. CDR3 length: 14 residues. Per the germline V gene, CDR1 is LNHDA and CDR2 is SQIVND (reference sequence). CDR3 protein: CASSTTNTGDGYTF. Here the CDR3 DNA reads TGTGCCAGTAGTACGACGAACACAGGGGACGGCTACACCTTC.

V and J are TRBV18 and TRBJ2-1; 7 positions match TRBD2. J gave up 3 bases and V 0 bases, and 5 bases lay outside the gene matches. The CDR3 length is 16 residues. Germline CDR1 KGHSH, CDR2 LQKENI. For the CDR3, the DNA is TGTGCCAGCTCACCACCGAAGGGAGGGGACTACAATGAGCAGTTCTTC. Translating it yields CASSPPKGGDYNEQFF.

V usage is TRBV6-2 or TRBV6-3 and J usage is TRBJ1-2; tentatively, D is TRBD1 (5 bases). CDR1 is MNHEY and CDR2 is SVGEGT in the germline V gene. V dropped 6 bases and J dropped 10 bases, with 18 bases sitting between them. The CDR3 spans 13 residues. CDR3 sequence (DNA): TGTGCCAGCAGCATGACACGGGACTTTATCTACACCTTC. It yields the protein CASSMTRDFIYTF.

The chain joins TRBV5-1 to TRBJ1-2; 7 bases line up with TRBD1. Germline V gene lookup returns CDR1 SGHRS and CDR2 YFSETQ. The CDR3 runs 14 residues. V lost 4 bases, J lost 7 bases, and 10 bases stayed unmatched. CDR3: CASSLRQGMPGYTF. The DNA of the CDR3 is TGCGCCAGCAGCCTTCGACAGGGAATGCCTGGCTACACCTTC.

The gene calls are TRBV24-1 and TRBJ2-1; 8 bases align to TRBD2. This CDR3 comprises 16 residues. J was trimmed by 3 bases and V by 2 bases; bases with no gene match: 5. The germline V gene encodes CDR1 KGHDR and CDR2 SFDVKD. The CDR3 sequence is CATSDSRGTSYNEQFF. The CDR3 nucleotides read TGTGCCACCAGTGATTCGCGGGGGACTAGCTACAATGAGCAGTTCTTC.

The rearrangement uses TRBV28 and TRBJ1-5, with 7 bases aligning to TRBD1. V lost 6 bases to trimming and J lost 3 bases; unmatched junction nucleotides: 8. This CDR3 contains 15 residues. CDR1 MDHEN and CDR2 SYDVKM come from the germline V gene. CDR3 protein: CASRHWDRLNQPQHF. CDR3 coding DNA: TGTGCCAGCAGGCACTGGGACAGACTCAATCAGCCCCAGCATTTT.

The chain joins TRBV6-5 to TRBJ1-1, with TRBD1 matching over 9 bases. This CDR3 comprises 13 residues. Trimming at V came to 9 bases and at J to 8 bases, leaving 10 bases not matched to a gene. CDR1 is MNHEY and CDR2 is SVGAGI in the germline V gene. The CDR3 here is CASLTGGDGEAFF. In DNA, the CDR3 is TGTGCCAGTCTCACAGGGGGCGATGGGGAAGCTTTCTTT.

The rearrangement joins TRBV4-1 to TRBJ2-3; D uncertain. The CDR3 runs to 14 residues. CDR1 MGHRA and CDR2 YSYEKL come from the germline V gene. Between the trimmed V and J ends, which lost 1 base and 6 bases, there was a span of 11 bases. The CDR3 reads CASSQVVAADTQYF. CDR3 in DNA: TGCGCCAGCAGCCAAGTGGTGGCAGCGGATACGCAGTATTTT.

The V gene is TRBV9, the J gene TRBJ1-2; D is uncertain. The germline V gene encodes CDR1 SGDLS and CDR2 YYNGEE. This CDR3 contains 12 residues. The ends were cut back, 2 bases at V and 8 bases at J, with 10 bases in the middle. The DNA of the CDR3 is TGTGCCAGCAGCGTTGGGCGAATGGGCTACACCTTC. Translating gives CASSVGRMGYTF.

The genes are TRBV4-1 and TRBJ1-1, with D tentatively TRBD1 (5 bases). The CDR3 totals 15 residues. V lost 0 bases and J lost 5, with 13 bases in between. Germline CDR1 MGHRA, CDR2 YSYEKL. DNA of the CDR3: TGCGCCAGCAGCCAAGAGGCGGGGCGCCGAACTGAAGCTTTCTTT. It specifies CASSQEAGRRTEAFF.

The chain recombines TRBV5-4 with TRBJ2-5; a weak D match, TRBD2 (7 bases). CDR3 size: 15 residues. The V and J ends lost 3 bases and 4 bases respectively, with 16 bases between them. Germline V gene lookup returns CDR1 SGHNT and CDR2 YYREEE (reference sequence). CDR3 protein: CASSSLQGGGETQYF. The DNA for the CDR3 is TGTGCCAGCAGCTCTCTCCAAGGGGGGGGAGAGACCCAGTACTTC.

This clone was found once. This sequence joins TRBV5-4 and TRBJ2-2; D gene uncertain. CDR1 is SGHNT and CDR2 is YYREEE in the germline V gene (reference sequence). The CDR3 runs to 12 residues. Trimming removed 5 bases from V and 4 bases from J, with 6 bases in between. DNA for the CDR3: TGTGCCAGCAGGAGTACCACCGGGGAGCTGTTTTTT. It is translated as CASRSTTGELFF.

The chain couples TRBV7-8 to TRBJ2-7; D possibly corresponds to TRBD1 (6 bases). The V end lost 5 bases, the J end lost 3 bases, and 14 bases lay between the germline ends. This CDR3 has 14 residues. CDR1 and CDR2 from the germline V gene are SGHVS and FQNEAQ. This chain's CDR3 is CASSPRGPFYEQYF. CDR3 coding DNA: TGTGCCAGCAGCCCCAGGGGCCCATTCTACGAGCAGTACTTC.

The J gene is TRBJ2-7, the V gene TRBV10-3; 9 bases fit TRBD1. Germline assignment: CDR1 ENHRY and CDR2 SYGVKD. CDR3 length: 13 residues. J was trimmed by 4 bases and V by 7 bases; bases with no gene match: 5. The CDR3 region is CAINRDREYEQYF. As DNA, the CDR3 is TGTGCCATCAACCGGGACAGGGAGTACGAGCAGTACTTC.

V gene TRBV5-4 combines with J gene TRBJ2-1, with 9 bases aligning to TRBD2. CDR3 size: 15 residues. V trimming: 4 bases; J trimming: 4 bases; junction bases outside the gene matches: 6. Germline loops: CDR1 SGHNT, CDR2 YYREEE (reference sequence). The CDR3 region is CASSRAGGAYNEQFF. The CDR3, as DNA: TGTGCCAGCAGCCGCGCGGGGGGGGCGTACAATGAGCAGTTCTTC.

The chain has TRBV5-5 and TRBJ2-1; no clear D gene. CDR3 length: 12 residues. Trimming left V 4 bases short and J 6 bases short, with 8 bases between. Per the germline V gene, CDR1 is SGHKS and CDR2 is YYEKEE (reference sequence). The CDR3 nucleotides are TGTGCCAGCAGCAACCTACCCAATGAGCAGTTCTTC. Protein: CASSNLPNEQFF. The whole variable domain, remainder taken from reference TRBV5-5 and TRBJ2-1, is DAGVTQSPTHLIKTRGQQVTLRCSPISGHKSVSWYQQVLGQGPQFIFQYYEKEERGRGNFPDRFSARQFPNYSSELNVNALLLGDSALYLCASSNLPNEQFFGPGTRLTVL.

The J gene is TRBJ2-3, the V gene TRBV11-3, with TRBD2 as a possible D gene (5 bases). Trimming removed 6 bases at V and 6 bases at J, with 19 bases between. This CDR3 is 15 amino acids long. Germline V gene sequence: CDR1 SGHNT, CDR2 YENEEA. The CDR3 nucleotides read TGTGCCAGCAGACGGAGGAATAGTGGGATCGATACGCAGTATTTT. As protein: CASRRRNSGIDTQYF.

The chain uses TRBV12-3 or TRBV12-4 and TRBJ1-3; 7 nucleotides line up with TRBD1. Trimming took 11 bases from V and 3 from J; bases not matched to a gene: 7. The CDR3 extends over 13 amino acids. CDR3 sequence: CAGQQGFGNTIYF. In DNA, the CDR3 is TGTGCCGGACAACAGGGGTTTGGAAACACCATATATTTT.

The gene calls are TRBV7-2 and TRBJ2-7, with 8 bases aligning to TRBD2. Germline V gene lookup returns CDR1 SGHTA and CDR2 FQGNSA. The ends lost 4 bases at V and 0 bases at J; junction bases unmatched: 8. The CDR3 covers 16 residues. CDR3 residues: CASSSVASGFSYEQYF. The CDR3, as DNA: TGTGCCAGCAGCTCCGTTGCTAGCGGGTTCTCCTACGAGCAGTACTTC.